This TCR beta chain originates from a study of cytomegalovirus exposure and HLA in healthy donors. Study-level points and caveats: Later on, an analysis tied 15,000 or so TCR beta sequences to HLA alleles at 0.05 false discovery rate. Altogether, about 160 TCR beta chains were recorded as cytomegalovirus-associated.

This CDR3 has 14 residues. V lost 1 base, J lost 5 bases, and 10 bases lay in between. CDR1 is SGHTA and CDR2 is FQGNSA in the germline V gene. The PCR used 60 Vbeta and 13 Jbeta primers. Data came from immunoSEQ multiplex PCR; TCRdb stores just in-frame clones and leaves some out. The sample gives 150,000 to 200,000 clones, approximately 80% of which show up once; approximately 15% is in the top ten. As concerns this clone: Its antigen remains unknown.

Sequencing was carried out using PBMCs. This receptor was obtained from a woman between 35 and 50 years old in good health and CMV-seronegative. The chain employs TRBV7-2 and TRBJ2-3, with D possibly TRBD1 on 6 matching bases. In nucleotides, the CDR3 is TGTGCCAGCAGCTTAGGGACAGCAAGAGATACGCAGTATTTT. Translated: CASSLGTARDTQYF.